The next 28 T cell receptor beta chains were all read from a single sample in a study of cytomegalovirus exposure and HLA in healthy donors. The primer mix had 60 Vbeta and 13 Jbeta primers. Some clones are missing from TCRdb's copy, which holds only in-frame ones; the method was immunoSEQ multiplex PCR. The sample includes about 110,000 clones, over 70% seen only once; the top ten take around 2.4%. The sequencing sample was made of PBMCs. Source of these receptors: a man aged 25-40 years in good health and CMV-seronegative.

On this clone itself: This same CDR3 is encoded by further DNA sequences in the sample. The chain joins TRBV29-1 to TRBJ2-2; 9 positions agree with TRBD1. V lost 7 bases, J lost 8 bases, and 8 bases stayed unmatched. Germline V gene sequence: CDR1 SQVTM, CDR2 ANQGSEA. This CDR3 has 13 residues. The CDR3 reads CSGKDRGSGELFF. CDR3 coding DNA: TGCAGCGGGAAGGACAGGGGATCGGGGGAGCTGTTTTTT.

This clone has only one observation. This sequence joins TRBV30 and TRBJ1-6; 7 bases map to TRBD1. Trimming took 3 bases from V and 6 from J; bases not matched to a gene: 8. The CDR3 is 15 amino acids. Germline CDR1 and CDR2: GTSNPN and SVGIG (reference sequence). This chain's CDR3 is CAWRHRDSPNSPLHF. The DNA for the CDR3 is TGTGCCTGGAGGCACCGGGACAGCCCTAATTCACCCCTCCACTTT.

This clone occurred a few times. The V call is TRBV21-1, the J call TRBJ2-1; whether TRBD2, the table's D call, matches the DNA was not checked. TRBV21-1 is annotated as a pseudogene. The CDR3 runs to 15 residues. In DNA form, the CDR3 reads TGTGCCAGCAGCAAAGGAGTCTCTAGCGGAAATGAGCAGTTCTTC. Amino acid sequence: CASSKGVSSGNEQFF.

V usage is TRBV11-3 and J usage is TRBJ2-7; tentative D call: TRBD2 (5 bases). This CDR3 comprises 13 residues. The V and J ends lost 3 bases and 3 bases respectively, with 9 bases between them. CDR1 and CDR2 (germline): SGHNT, YENEEA. The CDR3 region has the DNA TGTGCCAGCAGCTTCGGGGAAAGCTACGAGCAGTACTTC. This translates into CASSFGESYEQYF.

This chain links TRBV7-2 with TRBJ2-7; the match to TRBD2 covers 7 bases. V lost 4 bases and J lost 0; bases outside the gene matches: 9. Germline values: CDR1 SGHTA, CDR2 FQGNSA. CDR3 length: 16 residues. The CDR3 is CASSSGLGLLSYEQYF. The CDR3 bases are TGTGCCAGCAGCTCGGGGTTGGGACTACTCTCCTACGAGCAGTACTTC.

The chain uses TRBV2 and TRBJ2-2; D gene ambiguous. In germline, CDR1 is SNHLY, CDR2 FYNNEI. The CDR3 contains 14 residues. V lost 5 bases to trimming and J lost 6 bases, with 13 bases between them. Here the CDR3 reads CASSLDSLAGELFF. Written as DNA, the CDR3 is TGTGCCAGCAGTCTAGACTCGTTAGCCGGGGAGCTGTTTTTT.

The chain uses TRBV28 and TRBJ2-5, with 7 bases fitting TRBD2. V lost 3 bases and J lost 5; bases outside the gene matches: 9. Germline CDR1 reads MDHEN; CDR2 reads SYDVKM. The CDR3 loop spans 15 amino acids. The CDR3 region has the DNA TGTGCCAGCAGTTTTGCGGGAGAGGGGTCGGAGACCCAGTACTTC. This gives the protein CASSFAGEGSETQYF.

This clone was recorded a few times. Different DNA sequences within this sample yield the same CDR3. V is TRBV6-5 and J is TRBJ1-1, with D hard to call. CDR3 length equals 13 residues. V was clipped by 2 bases and J by 1 base, with 5 bases between them. Germline values: CDR1 MNHEY, CDR2 SVGAGI. The chain's CDR3 is CASSYGQNTEAFF. The CDR3 region has the DNA TGTGCCAGCAGTTACGGGCAGAACACTGAAGCTTTCTTT.

This chain links TRBV6-5 with TRBJ2-2; TRBD2 aligns across 7 bases. The CDR3 runs to 15 residues. From germline, CDR1 is MNHEY and CDR2 SVGAGI. With V trimmed by 4 bases and J by 3 bases, 5 bases remained unmatched. CDR3 nucleotide sequence: TGTGCCAGCAGTTCCCCTAGCGGATACACCGGGGAGCTGTTTTTT. This encodes CASSSPSGYTGELFF.

The CDR3 here is CASSLDSSYNSPLHF. The CDR3 nucleotides read TGTGCCAGCAGTCTGGACAGCTCCTATAATTCACCCCTCCACTTT. The chain uses TRBV2 and TRBJ1-6, with D possibly matching TRBD1 (6 bases). V gave up 5 bases and J gave up 0 bases, with 8 bases separating them. This CDR3 region has 15 residues. The germline V gene has CDR1 SNHLY and CDR2 FYNNEI.

This clone was detected only a few times. Here the CDR3 reads CASSPGGAPEEQYF. For the CDR3, the DNA is TGCGCCAGCAGCCCGGGTGGAGCTCCTGAAGAGCAGTACTTC. V and J are TRBV5-1 and TRBJ2-7; D unclear. Deletions cut 4 bases from V and 7 bases from J, with 18 bases between. CDR3 length equals 14 residues. Germline V gene data show CDR1 as SGHRS and CDR2 as YFSETQ.

The chain uses TRBV7-9 and TRBJ2-7, with TRBD1 identical over 7 bases. J was trimmed by 2 bases and V by 5 bases; bases with no gene match: 9. Germline loops: CDR1 SEHNR, CDR2 FQNEAQ (reference sequence). This CDR3 has 15 amino acids. The CDR3 nucleotides are TGTGCCAGCAGCGGACAGGTCTCGGGGACCTACGAGCAGTACTTC. As protein: CASSGQVSGTYEQYF.

V usage is TRBV29-1 and J usage is TRBJ2-1, with 8 bases fitting TRBD2. The V gene's germline CDR1 is SQVTM and CDR2 ANQGSEA. The trim removed 4 bases at V and 3 bases at J, leaving 2 bases unmatched. The CDR3 spans 13 residues. CDR3 protein: CSVAGGGYNEQFF. CDR3 DNA sequence: TGCAGCGTTGCGGGGGGGGGCTACAATGAGCAGTTCTTC.

This chain uses TRBV7-6 with TRBJ2-2; D is undetermined. Germline V gives CDR1 SGHVS, CDR2 FNYEAQ. The CDR3 contains 13 residues. The V end was cut by 1 base, the J end by 4 bases, with 4 bases between. CDR3 coding DNA: TGTGCCAGCAGCTTAGTCTCCACCGGGGAGCTGTTTTTT. Translating it yields CASSLVSTGELFF.

The chain employs TRBV29-1 and TRBJ1-1; D remains ambiguous. V lost 5 bases and J 5 bases, leaving 9 bases between the germline ends. Germline V gene data show CDR1 as SQVTM and CDR2 as ANQGSEA. CDR3 length equals 11 residues. CDR3 DNA: TGCAGCGTTCTACGCGGGACTGAAGCTTTCTTT. Translation gives CSVLRGTEAFF.

J is TRBJ2-5 and V is TRBV2; the match to TRBD2 covers 7 bases. The CDR3 runs to 15 residues. The germline gives CDR1 SNHLY, CDR2 FYNNEI. The ends lost 5 bases at V and 4 bases at J; junction bases unmatched: 10. The chain's CDR3 is CASSLGGGGGETQYF. The CDR3 coding sequence is TGTGCCAGCAGTCTGGGCGGGGGAGGAGGAGAGACCCAGTACTTC.

The V call is TRBV5-1, the J call TRBJ2-2, with D perhaps matching TRBD1 (8 bases). CDR1 and CDR2 from the germline V gene are SGHRS and YFSETQ. The V end lost 5 bases, the J end lost 4 bases, and 12 bases lay between the germline ends. The CDR3 spans 14 residues. The CDR3 DNA follows: TGCGCCAGCAGGCGGGGGACAGGCACCGGGGAGCTGTTTTTT. Amino acids: CASRRGTGTGELFF.

CDR3 amino acids: CASSEAAGWNSPLHF. The CDR3 DNA reads as TGCGCCAGCAGTGAGGCGGCGGGGTGGAATTCACCCCTCCACTTT. The chain couples TRBV10-2 to TRBJ1-6; D unclear. Germline V CDR1 and CDR2: WSHSY, SAAADI. Trimming pared 2 bases from V and 7 bases from J, leaving 12 bases between. CDR3 length: 15 amino acids.

The chain combines TRBV15 with TRBJ2-7; 7 nucleotides match TRBD2. CDR3 length: 15 residues. The ends lost 2 bases at V and 3 bases at J; junction bases unmatched: 7. Germline CDR1 reads LNHNV; CDR2 reads YYDKDF (reference sequence). The DNA for the CDR3 is TGTGCCACCAGCAGACCGGGGGGAGGGCACTACGAGCAGTACTTC. This translates into CATSRPGGGHYEQYF.

In its sample, this clone was seen once. The V gene is TRBV18, the J gene TRBJ1-1; the D is unclear. This CDR3 has 14 residues. Germline V gene data show CDR1 as KGHSH and CDR2 as LQKENI. V was clipped by 6 bases and J by 4 bases, with 15 bases between them. The CDR3 loop is CASSPNSGGTEAFF. The CDR3 region has the DNA TGTGCCAGCTCCCCTAATTCTGGAGGCACTGAAGCTTTCTTT.

The rearrangement links TRBV4-2 to TRBJ2-7; D may be TRBD2 (7 bases). V gave up 4 bases and J gave up 1 base, with 20 bases separating them. Looked up from germline, CDR1 is LGHNA and CDR2 is YNFKEQ. CDR3 length equals 17 residues. CDR3 residues: CASSPGLVGGGSYEQYF. The CDR3 DNA follows: TGTGCCAGCAGCCCCGGACTAGTAGGGGGAGGGTCCTACGAGCAGTACTTC.

The chain links TRBV11-3 to TRBJ2-2; 10 nucleotides align to TRBD2. The trim removed 4 bases at V and 2 bases at J, leaving 4 bases unmatched. This CDR3 is 16 amino acids long. The V gene's germline CDR1 is SGHNT and CDR2 YENEEA. The CDR3 DNA is TGTGCCAGCAGCTCATTAGCGGGGGGTAACACCGGGGAGCTGTTTTTT. Its translation: CASSSLAGGNTGELFF. Full variable domain (rest looked up from reference TRBV11-3 and TRBJ2-2): EAGVVQSPRYKIIEKKQPVAFWCNPISGHNTLYWYLQNLGQGPELLIRYENEEAVDDSQLPKDRFSAERLKGVDSTLKIQPAELGDSAVYLCASSSLAGGNTGELFFGEGSRLTVL.

The V and J genes are TRBV6-5 and TRBJ1-5; D may be TRBD1 (6 bases). Germline assignment: CDR1 MNHEY and CDR2 SVGAGI. Trimming pared 2 bases from V and 7 bases from J, leaving 15 bases between. CDR3 length equals 15 residues. CDR3: CASSYDNRRGQPQHF. DNA of the CDR3: TGTGCCAGCAGTTACGATAATCGTAGGGGGCAGCCCCAGCATTTT.

V gene TRBV19 combines with J gene TRBJ1-3; 7 bases map to TRBD1. After removal of 7 bases from V and 0 bases from J, the junction contained 3 bases not matched to a gene. From germline, CDR1 is LNHDA and CDR2 SQIVND (reference sequence). The CDR3 is made up of 14 amino acids. CDR3 region: CASTPGGSGNTIYF. DNA for the CDR3: TGTGCCAGTACCCCAGGGGGCTCTGGAAACACCATATATTTT.

J is TRBJ2-1 and V is TRBV13; a possible D gene is TRBD1 (6 bases). Between the trimmed V and J ends, which lost 9 bases and 3 bases, there was a span of 9 bases. Germline CDR1 reads PRHDT; CDR2 reads FYEKMQ (reference sequence). The CDR3 sequence is 12 residues long. The CDR3, as DNA: TGTGCCAGTGGACAGAACTACAATGAGCAGTTCTTC. Translated: CASGQNYNEQFF.

The V call is TRBV28, the J call TRBJ2-7, with a possible D match to TRBD1 (5 bases). The germline V gene encodes CDR1 MDHEN and CDR2 SYDVKM. The length of the CDR3 is 16 residues. V was pared by 3 bases and J by 7 bases, with 22 bases between. The CDR3 coding sequence is TGTGCCAGCAGTTTCCAGCAGGCTAGGGGAAGGAATGAGCAGTACTTC. Its protein product is CASSFQQARGRNEQYF. Drawing the rest from reference TRBV28 and TRBJ2-7, the complete variable domain is DVKVTQSSRYLVKRTGEKVFLECVQDMDHENMFWYRQDPGLGLRLIYFSYDVKMKEKGDIPEGYSVSREKKERFSLILESASTNQTSMYLCASSFQQARGRNEQYFGPGTRLTVT.

The CDR3 DNA follows: TGTGCCAGCAGTTTCACGCGGGTTCTCCTTTACAATGAGCAGTTCTTC. As protein: CASSFTRVLLYNEQFF. The chain carries TRBV7-8 and TRBJ2-1; a possible D gene is TRBD2 (5 bases). The V end was cut by 6 bases, the J end by 4 bases, with 19 bases between. Germline assignment: CDR1 SGHVS and CDR2 FQNEAQ. This CDR3 region has 16 residues.

This rearrangement joins TRBV29-1 to TRBJ1-2; D perhaps matches TRBD1 (5 bases). This CDR3 has 14 residues. CDR1 SQVTM and CDR2 ANQGSEA come from the germline V gene. Trimming removed 0 bases from V and 8 bases from J, with 16 bases in between. The CDR3 bases are TGCAGCGTTGAAGAGGGGGTTGCCGGGAGGGGCTACACCTTC. Translated, it gives CSVEEGVAGRGYTF.